This T cell receptor (beta chain) was observed in a study of spatial heterogeneity in lung cancer. Study information: Samples came from roughly 75 TRACERx patients with untreated early-stage lung cancer. After resection, follow-up PBMC samples were sequenced when available, at a median of approximately 23 months later.

The time point was: blood at routine non-recurrence follow-up after resection. Unsorted samples of tumor, nontumor lung or frozen PBMC had their whole RNA sequenced. TCRdb passed the 5' RACE reads through MiXCR, listing each CDR3 protein once. The sample consists of 20,000 to 30,000 distinct CDR3 sequences, approximately 6% of them appearing once. The germline V and J ends were trimmed by 6 bases and 0 bases, with 8 bases remaining between them. This CDR3 contains 13 residues. The TCR comes from a male donor with early-stage non-small cell lung cancer. The sequencing used PBMCs, collected at follow-up. The chain recombines TRBV12-3 or TRBV12-4 with TRBJ1-1; D is unresolved. CDR3 DNA sequence: TGTGCCAGCAGGGAGGAAATGAACACTGAAGCTTTCTTT. It translates to CASREEMNTEAFF.